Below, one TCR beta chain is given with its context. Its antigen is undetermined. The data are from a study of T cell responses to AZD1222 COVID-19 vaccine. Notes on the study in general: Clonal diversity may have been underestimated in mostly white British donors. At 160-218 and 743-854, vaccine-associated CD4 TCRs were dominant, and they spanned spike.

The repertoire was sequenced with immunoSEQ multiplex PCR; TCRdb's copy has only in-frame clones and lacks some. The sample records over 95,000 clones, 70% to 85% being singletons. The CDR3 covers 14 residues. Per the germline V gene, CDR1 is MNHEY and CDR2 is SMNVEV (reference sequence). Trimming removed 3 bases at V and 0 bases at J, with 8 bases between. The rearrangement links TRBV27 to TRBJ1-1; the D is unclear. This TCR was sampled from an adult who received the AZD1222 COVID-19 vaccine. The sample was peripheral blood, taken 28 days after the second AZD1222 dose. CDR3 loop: CASSLNIVNTEAFF. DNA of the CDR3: TGTGCCAGCAGTTTGAACATCGTGAACACTGAAGCTTTCTTT.